These T cell receptor beta chains were read from a single sample in a study of T cells after yellow fever vaccination. TCRdb itself ran the 5' RACE reads through MiXCR, one entry per CDR3 protein. The profile covers 35,000 to 55,000 distinct CDR3 sequences, with 6% to 7% appearing a single time and 10% taken by the ten largest. The sample was PBMCs, either bulk or a sorted T-cell subset (CD4+, CD8+, memory, or dextramer-sorted; not recorded which), taken 45 days after the yellow fever booster vaccination. The receptors shown here come from a man aged 25-40 years who received the YFV17D yellow fever vaccine. The CDR3 runs from the conserved cysteine through the conserved F or W. D genes are given only for firm matches. Clone size is shown for a subset of rows, as once, few, many or a class of expanded clone.

. | TRBJ2-2 | 17 | few | TRBV7-9 | TGTGCCAGCAGCCCCCCATATAGCGGAGCGAACACCGGGGAGCTGTTTTTT | CASSPPYSGANTGELFF
. | TRBJ2-3 | 13 | once | TRBV7-8 | TGTGCCAGCAGATTAAGTCAGGCCGATACGCAGTATTTT | CASRLSQADTQYF
TRBD2 | TRBJ2-3 | 13 | many | TRBV6-1 | TGTGCCAGCTGGGCGGGAGTTGCAGATACGCAGTATTTT | CASWAGVADTQYF
TRBD2 | TRBJ2-7 | 14 | many | TRBV20-1 | TGCAGTGGCACACGGGAGGCCTTCACCGACGAGCAGTACTTC | CSGTREAFTDEQYF
TRBD2 | TRBJ2-2 | 20 | . | TRBV11-1 | TGTGCCAGCAGGAGTTTTCCGGGACTAGCGGGCTTAGCGAACACCGGGGAGCTGTTTTTT | CASRSFPGLAGLANTGELFF
TRBD2 | TRBJ2-3 | 17 | many | TRBV10-3 | TGTGCCATCAGTGGATCAACTCGCGGGAGTGGCACAGATACGCAGTATTTT | CAISGSTRGSGTDTQYF
. | TRBJ1-2 | 13 | medium-sized | TRBV29-1 | TGCAGCGTTAATATGGGGCAGGGTGAAGGCTACACCTTC | CSVNMGQGEGYTF
. | TRBJ1-1 | 16 | many | TRBV7-2 | TGTGCCAGCAGCTTAAGTAGTTTGACCAGGGGCACTGAAGCTTTCTTT | CASSLSSLTRGTEAFF
. | TRBJ1-1 | 15 | few | TRBV5-6 | TGTGCCAGCAGCTTGGCCCGGGGGGCCTACACTGAAGCTTTCTTT | CASSLARGAYTEAFF
. | TRBJ1-1 | 14 | many | TRBV5-6 | TGTGCCAGCAGCTGGGACTGGACGAACACTGAAGCTTTCTTT | CASSWDWTNTEAFF
. | TRBJ2-2 | 14 | few | TRBV20-1 | TGCAGTGCTAGAGTTGGTGGGAACACCGGGGAGCTGTTTTTT | CSARVGGNTGELFF
TRBD2 | TRBJ2-1 | 14 | many | TRBV29-1 | TGCAGCGTCGGGGGTAGCGGGTTACGTAAAGAGCAGTTCTTC | CSVGGSGLRKEQFF
TRBD1 | TRBJ1-2 | 16 | many | TRBV19 | TGTGCCAGTAGTATACCGGGACAGGGAAACTACTATGGCTACACCTTC | CASSIPGQGNYYGYTF
. | TRBJ2-1 | 15 | few | TRBV6-1 | TGTGCCAGCAGCCAAGGGCTAACAGACTACAATGAGCAGTTCTTC | CASSQGLTDYNEQFF
TRBD2 | TRBJ2-5 | 17 | many | TRBV11-2 | TGTGCCAGCAGCCAAGGCCTGCTAGCGGGAGGGAGCGAGACCCAGTACTTC | CASSQGLLAGGSETQYF
TRBD1 | TRBJ1-2 | 14 | few | TRBV18 | TGTGCCAGCTCAACGGACAGGAATTACTATGGCTACACCTTC | CASSTDRNYYGYTF
TRBD2 | TRBJ2-3 | 19 | many | TRBV3-1 | TGTGCCAGCAGCCAAGTTGCAGCTTGGACTAGCGTGAACCCAGGGTCGCAGTATTTT | CASSQVAAWTSVNPGSQYF
. | TRBJ1-4 | 13 | many | TRBV27 | TGTGCCAGCAGTTCTACAACTAATGAAAAACTGTTTTTT | CASSSTTNEKLFF
TRBD1 | TRBJ1-2 | 13 | . | TRBV18 | TGTGCCAGCTCATCCGGACAGGGGAATAGCTACACCTTC | CASSSGQGNSYTF
TRBD2 | TRBJ2-7 | 12 | many | TRBV20-1 | TGCAGTGCTAGAGCTACGCGGGAGGTCTCGTACTTC | CSARATREVSYF
TRBD2 | TRBJ2-5 | 15 | few | TRBV20-1 | TGCAGTGCTACCCGATCGGGACTAGCGGGAGAGACCCAGTACTTC | CSATRSGLAGETQYF
. | TRBJ2-1 | 16 | . | TRBV5-1 | TGCGCCAGCAGCTTTTCCGTCAACTATCAATACAATGAGCAGTTCTTC | CASSFSVNYQYNEQFF
TRBD1 | TRBJ2-2 | 14 | many | TRBV5-5 | TGTGCCAGCAGGATAACAGGGGTCACCGGGGAGCTGTTTTTT | CASRITGVTGELFF
. | TRBJ2-5 | 11 | few | TRBV20-1 | TGCAGTCCACTAATCTTAGAGACCCAGTACTTC | CSPLILETQYF
. | TRBJ2-3 | 14 | many | TRBV5-1 | TGCGCCAGCAGCTTGACGGGGAGTGCAGATACGCAGTATTTT | CASSLTGSADTQYF
. | TRBJ1-1 | 14 | medium-sized | TRBV5-1 | TGCGCCAGCAGCTTAGGACAGAGTAACACTGAAGCTTTCTTT | CASSLGQSNTEAFF
TRBD1 | TRBJ1-4 | 15 | few | TRBV28 | TGTGCCAGCAGTTCGCAACAGGGGACTAATGAAAAACTGTTTTTT | CASSSQQGTNEKLFF
TRBD2 | TRBJ2-5 | 17 | . | TRBV6-5 | TGTGCCACCGTTAACCAACTAGCGGGTTGGGCGCGGGAGACCCAGTACTTC | CATVNQLAGWARETQYF
. | TRBJ2-5 | 14 | many | TRBV10-3 | TGTGCCATCAGTGAGTCAAACAGAAAAGAGACCCAGTACTTC | CAISESNRKETQYF
TRBD1 | TRBJ1-5 | 17 | few | TRBV27 | TGTGCCAGCAGCACGGCAGGACAGGGCTTTTTCAATCAGCCCCAGCATTTT | CASSTAGQGFFNQPQHF
TRBD1 | TRBJ2-5 | 15 | . | TRBV15 | TGTGCCACCAGCAGGCCGGACAGGGCTACGGGGACCCAGTACTTC | CATSRPDRATGTQYF
TRBD1 | TRBJ1-3 | 15 | few | TRBV2 | TGTGCCAGCAGCATACAAGGGGGCTTTGGAAACACCATATATTTT | CASSIQGGFGNTIYF
. | TRBJ2-1 | 15 | many | TRBV7-2 | TGTGCCAGCAGCTTAAACCCTGACGAAGCCCGGGAGCAGTTCTTC | CASSLNPDEAREQFF
. | TRBJ2-7 | 12 | . | TRBV20-1 | TGCAGTGCTAGTTACAGGTCCTACGAGCAGTACTTC | CSASYRSYEQYF
TRBD2 | TRBJ2-1 | 15 | . | TRBV11-1 | TGTGCCAGCAGCTTAGTGGCGGGAGGTCGCGATGAGCAGTTCTTC | CASSLVAGGRDEQFF
TRBD1 | TRBJ2-1 | 16 | many | TRBV6-1 | TGTGCCAGCACATCCCCCGGGACAGGGGTAACCAATGAGCAGTTCTTC | CASTSPGTGVTNEQFF
TRBD1 | TRBJ2-4 | 16 | few | TRBV10-3 | TGTGCCATCAGTGAGCGGGGACAGGGGGCTCCAAGCATTCAGTACTTC | CAISERGQGAPSIQYF
TRBD2 | TRBJ2-7 | 13 | many | TRBV7-2 | TGTGCCAGCAGCTCCGGACTAGCCTACGAGCAGTACTTC | CASSSGLAYEQYF
. | TRBJ2-7 | 16 | many | TRBV7-2 | TGTGCCAGCAGCTTCTTCGACAGTAGGCCAAACTACGAGCAGTACTTC | CASSFFDSRPNYEQYF
. | TRBJ2-2 | 13 | many | TRBV24-1 | TGTGCCACCAGTGCCCTGACAGCCGGGGAGCTGTTTTTT | CATSALTAGELFF
TRBD1 | TRBJ2-7 | 14 | many | TRBV6-2/TRBV6-3 | TGTGCCACCAGTTACCAGGGGGCGTCCTACGAGCAGTACTTC | CATSYQGASYEQYF
. | TRBJ2-3 | 15 | . | TRBV7-9 | TGTGCCAGCAGCTTAAGCGAAACTAGCACAGATACGCAGTATTTT | CASSLSETSTDTQYF
TRBD2 | TRBJ2-1 | 15 | many | TRBV7-6 | TGTGCCAGCAGCTTACAGGCTAGCGGGGTAGGAGAGCAGTTCTTC | CASSLQASGVGEQFF
. | TRBJ2-7 | 13 | many | TRBV20-1 | TGCAGTGCTACCCGGTGGAGGGATTACGAGCAGTACTTC | CSATRWRDYEQYF
. | TRBJ2-3 | 16 | few | TRBV20-1 | TGCAGTGCTAGAGGGGGGGCGATCGCTAGCACAGATACGCAGTATTTT | CSARGGAIASTDTQYF
. | TRBJ1-3 | 17 | few | TRBV6-2/TRBV6-3 | TGTGCCAGCACCAACGGGGAGGAGGAATTCTCTGGAAACACCATATATTTT | CASTNGEEEFSGNTIYF
. | TRBJ2-7 | 17 | many | TRBV11-2 | TGTGCCAGCAGCCCAATCCAGAGAGGGGCTCGGTCCTACGAGCAGTACTTC | CASSPIQRGARSYEQYF
. | TRBJ1-1 | 11 | few | TRBV30 | TGTGCCTGGTCTTGGGAGGCTGAAGCTTTCTTT | CAWSWEAEAFF
. | TRBJ1-2 | 11 | many | TRBV29-1 | TGCAGCGTTGGGGAGAACTATGGCTACACCTTC | CSVGENYGYTF
TRBD2 | TRBJ2-1 | 14 | few | TRBV20-1 | TGCAGTGCTAGGGTCCTAGCGGGAGGGTTGAAGCAGTTCTTC | CSARVLAGGLKQFF
TRBD2 | TRBJ2-1 | 14 | few | TRBV20-1 | TGCAGTGCTAGAGGACTAGCGGGTGGCAATGAGCAGTTCTTC | CSARGLAGGNEQFF
. | TRBJ2-7 | 13 | few | TRBV7-8 | TGTGCCAGCAGACACAGGAATTCCTACGAGCAGTACTTC | CASRHRNSYEQYF
. | TRBJ1-2 | 11 | many | TRBV29-1 | TGCACCGTTGCCCTTAACTATGGCTACACCTTC | CTVALNYGYTF
. | TRBJ2-5 | 15 | many | TRBV3-1 | TGTGCCAGCAGCCAAGATTGGGAGGCCCAAGAGACCCAGTACTTC | CASSQDWEAQETQYF
. | TRBJ1-2 | 16 | few | TRBV4-3 | TGCGCCAGCAGCCAAGATCTTTTCACTTGGAACTATGGCTACACCTTC | CASSQDLFTWNYGYTF
. | TRBJ2-7 | 13 | many | TRBV6-5 | TGTGCCAGCATTTCGGAAGCATACTACGAGCAGTACTTC | CASISEAYYEQYF
. | TRBJ1-1 | 15 | many | TRBV6-5 | TGTGCCAGCAGTTACTCGGGCAGCCAGAACACTGAAGCTTTCTTT | CASSYSGSQNTEAFF
. | TRBJ1-2 | 15 | many | TRBV6-5 | TGTGCCAGCAGTTACTCGATCGAAGGGTGGGGTGGCTACACCTTC | CASSYSIEGWGGYTF
TRBD2 | TRBJ2-3 | 15 | many | TRBV5-1 | TGCGCCAGCAGCCGGGAGCGGGGGGAAGCAGATACGCAGTATTTT | CASSRERGEADTQYF
. | TRBJ2-1 | 14 | many | TRBV24-1 | TGTGCCACCAGCCCAAGGGGCGGTGGAAATGAGCAGTTCTTC | CATSPRGGGNEQFF